Listed here are 30 T cell receptor beta chains from one sample, sequenced in a study of molecular identifiers for immune sequencing clone quantification. TCRdb redid the calling of the PCR reads with MiXCR, one entry per CDR3 protein. The table lists approximately 670,000 distinct CDR3 sequences, just under 20% of them singletons. The sequencing sample was made of naive CD8+ T cells from blood, with Jurkat cell RNA spiked in. Subset described: FACS-sorted CD8+CD4-CCR7+CD45RA+ naive T cells. The origin of the receptors is a human donor in good health. Some libraries in this study had Jurkat cell RNA spiked in.

This clonotype was counted many times. The chain has TRBV6-2 or TRBV6-3 and TRBJ1-5; TRBD1 might be the D (5 bases). Trimming took off 8 bases at V and 3 bases at J, with 14 bases between the two ends. CDR1 and CDR2 (germline): MNHEY, SVGEGT. The CDR3 runs 14 residues. Here the CDR3 reads CASEGWEANQPQHF. CDR3 nucleotides: TGTGCCAGCGAGGGGTGGGAGGCCAATCAGCCCCAGCATTTT.

Remarks on this clonotype: Possible read error: a much larger clone is one base away. The CDR3 carries no conserved terminal phenylalanine or tryptophan, so it likely arises from a read error. The chain recombines TRBV7-2 with TRBJ2-7, with 7 bases lining up with TRBD2. CDR1 and CDR2 from the germline V gene are SGHTA and FQGNSA. CDR3 length: 15 amino acids. CDR3 residues: CASSLAFGGSYEQYS. The CDR3 region has the DNA TGCGCCAGCAGCTTGGCCTTCGGGGGGTCCTACGAGCAGTACTCC.

This clonotype appeared a few times. CDR3 region: CAIGGLGYGYTF. The CDR3 coding sequence is TGTGCCATAGGGGGACTGGGCTATGGCTACACCTTC. The rearrangement uses TRBV6-1 and TRBJ1-2, with TRBD1 as a possible D gene (6 bases). Germline lookup yields CDR1 MNHNS and CDR2 SASEGT. V was trimmed by 10 bases and J by 4 bases, leaving 13 bases between them. The CDR3 length is 12 residues.

This clonotype was detected ten times or more. The chain links TRBV5-8 to TRBJ2-2; D gene unclear. CDR1 is SGHTS and CDR2 is YDEGEE in the germline V gene. There are 15 residues in the CDR3. V lost 0 bases, J lost 1 base, and 7 bases lay in between. This CDR3 reads CASSLGQMNTGELFF. CDR3 DNA: TGTGCCAGCAGCTTGGGGCAGATGAACACCGGGGAGCTGTTTTTT. The full variable domain, with the rest looked up from reference TRBV5-8 and TRBJ2-2, is EAGVTQSPTHLIKTRGQQATLRCSPISGHTSVYWYQQALGLGLQFLLWYDEGEERNRGNFPPRFSGRQFPNYSSELNVNALELEDSALYLCASSLGQMNTGELFFGEGSRLTVL.

This clonotype has just a few counts. The CDR3 here is CAWSFDGGWGSNYGYTF. The CDR3 DNA is TGTGCCTGGAGTTTCGATGGGGGCTGGGGTTCTAACTATGGCTACACCTTC. This chain uses TRBV30 with TRBJ1-2; tentative D call: TRBD1 (6 bases). Germline loops: CDR1 GTSNPN, CDR2 SVGIG (reference sequence). The V and J ends lost 2 bases and 0 bases respectively, with 19 bases between them. This CDR3 has 17 amino acids.

The table lists this clonotype with a few counts. This rearrangement joins TRBV6-2 or TRBV6-3 to TRBJ2-3; 11 bases line up with TRBD2. The CDR3 consists of 17 residues. J gave up 0 bases and V 3 bases, and 5 bases lay outside the gene matches. Germline V gene data show CDR1 as MNHEY and CDR2 as SVGEGT. In nucleotides, the CDR3 is TGTGCCAGCAGTTATTCCCGACTAGCGGGAAGCACAGATACGCAGTATTTT. Encoded protein: CASSYSRLAGSTDTQYF.

This clonotype was recorded at least ten times. The chain recombines TRBV5-5 with TRBJ1-1; D is perhaps TRBD1 (5 bases). This CDR3 is 16 amino acids long. Trimming took off 5 bases at V and 3 bases at J, with 20 bases between the two ends. The V gene's germline CDR1 is SGHKS and CDR2 YYEKEE (reference sequence). The CDR3 loop is CASSPFGAGEYTEAFF. CDR3 coding DNA: TGTGCCAGCAGTCCCTTCGGGGCGGGGGAGTACACTGAAGCTTTCTTT.

This clonotype was seen many times. The chain has TRBV6-2 or TRBV6-3 and TRBJ2-3, with D possibly matching TRBD2 (6 bases). The germline V and J ends were trimmed by 5 bases and 2 bases, with 14 bases remaining between them. This CDR3 is built from 15 residues. Germline V lookup: CDR1 MNHEY, CDR2 SVGEGT. The CDR3 sequence: CASSPPEGLTDTQYF. In DNA form, the CDR3 reads TGTGCCAGCAGTCCCCCGGAGGGACTCACAGATACGCAGTATTTT.

In this sample, this clonotype turned up a few times. The CDR3 region has the DNA TGTGCCACCGGGACACACTTGGGGTACGAGCAGTACTTC. Translating gives CATGTHLGYEQYF. V and J are TRBV27 and TRBJ2-7; maybe TRBD1 (6 bases). From germline, CDR1 is MNHEY and CDR2 SMNVEV (reference sequence). Trimming took off 10 bases at V and 4 bases at J, with 17 bases between the two ends. This CDR3 region has 13 residues.

This clonotype was seen many times. The chain couples TRBV6-5 to TRBJ1-2; D unresolved. This CDR3 has 12 amino acids. V was shortened by 5 bases and J by 3 bases, with 7 bases between the two germline ends. Germline V gives CDR1 MNHEY, CDR2 SVGAGI. CDR3 DNA: TGTGCCAGCAGTATGACCGACTATGGCTACACCTTC. Encoded protein: CASSMTDYGYTF.

In regard to this clonotype: The junction departs from germline at one end; a sequencing error may be responsible. The rearrangement uses TRBV28 and TRBJ2-7; TRBD2 agrees at 7 bases. CDR1 is MDHEN and CDR2 is SYDVKM in the germline V gene. There are 13 residues in the CDR3. This chain's CDR3 is CASSPGGSYEQHF. The CDR3, as DNA: TGTGCCAGCAGCCCGGGGGGATCCTACGAGCAGCACTTC.

This clonotype was counted at least ten times. This chain joins TRBV6-2 or TRBV6-3 and TRBJ1-1; weak D call: TRBD1 (6 bases). CDR3 length equals 16 residues. Deletions cut 2 bases from V and 0 bases from J, with 13 bases between. Germline V gene lookup returns CDR1 MNHEY and CDR2 SVGEGT. CDR3 loop: CASSYVQGEMNTEAFF. As DNA, the CDR3 is TGTGCCAGCAGTTACGTACAGGGTGAGATGAACACTGAAGCTTTCTTT.

There are many counts of this clonotype. The chain recombines TRBV28 with TRBJ2-3; 7 bases align to TRBD2. After removal of 3 bases from V and 0 bases from J, the junction contained 6 bases not matched to a gene. CDR3 length: 16 residues. CDR1 is MDHEN, CDR2 SYDVKM, per germline. The CDR3 sequence: CASSLGAGLSTDTQYF. The CDR3 coding sequence is TGTGCCAGCAGTTTGGGAGCGGGATTGAGCACAGATACGCAGTATTTT.

This clonotype has a count of ten or more. This chain uses TRBV4-1 with TRBJ2-7; 9 bases are shared with TRBD1. Trimming took 5 bases from V and 4 from J; bases not matched to a gene: 6. Germline assignment: CDR1 MGHRA and CDR2 YSYEKL. There are 14 residues in the CDR3. CDR3 amino acids: CASSYGQGQYEQYF. In nucleotides, the CDR3 is TGCGCCAGCAGCTACGGACAGGGGCAATACGAGCAGTACTTC.

The table lists this clonotype with many counts. This sequence joins TRBV7-2 and TRBJ2-7; D remains ambiguous. The germline V and J ends were trimmed by 2 bases and 0 bases, with 17 bases remaining between them. The CDR3 has 17 amino acids. In germline, CDR1 is SGHTA, CDR2 FQGNSA. In DNA, the CDR3 is TGTGCCAGCAGCTTATCGTCTAGTCTCTCGAGCTCCTACGAGCAGTACTTC. It is translated as CASSLSSSLSSSYEQYF.

This clonotype was counted between two and nine times. The chain employs TRBV7-9 and TRBJ1-1; no firm D call. Between the trimmed V and J ends, which lost 3 bases and 1 base, there was a span of 21 bases. The CDR3 runs 18 residues. The germline V gene encodes CDR1 SEHNR and CDR2 FQNEAQ (reference sequence). The DNA of the CDR3 is TGTGCCAGCAGCTTTACAGCCGGTAGGATGAGTGGGAACACTGAAGCTTTCTTT. Its translation: CASSFTAGRMSGNTEAFF.

The rearrangement uses TRBV4-1 and TRBJ1-1; the match to TRBD1 covers 10 bases. Germline V gene lookup returns CDR1 MGHRA and CDR2 YSYEKL. J gave up 8 bases and V 2 bases, and 8 bases lay outside the gene matches. The CDR3 loop spans 15 amino acids. CDR3 bases: TGCGCCAGCAGCCAAAAGACAGGGGGCCAGGGGGAAGCTTTCTTT. It encodes CASSQKTGGQGEAFF.

The chain is built from TRBV11-2 and TRBJ2-7; unclear D gene. The CDR3 sequence is 12 residues long. The V gene's germline CDR1 is SGHAT and CDR2 FQNNGV. Between the trimmed V and J ends, which lost 5 bases and 7 bases, there was a span of 12 bases. DNA of the CDR3: TGTGCCAGCAGCCCGACGATAGGGGAGCAGTACTTC. This encodes CASSPTIGEQYF.

In its sample, this clonotype was seen many times. The rearrangement joins TRBV6-5 to TRBJ2-1; D tentatively fits TRBD1 or TRBD2 (5 bases each). Germline V lookup: CDR1 MNHEY, CDR2 SVGAGI. The ends were cut back, 7 bases at V and 1 base at J, with 23 bases in the middle. This CDR3 is built from 18 residues. CDR3 sequence reads: CASTRGPGFDHSYNEQFF. CDR3 sequence (DNA): TGTGCCAGCACGAGGGGCCCGGGTTTCGACCATTCCTACAATGAGCAGTTCTTC.

V is TRBV12-3 or TRBV12-4 and J is TRBJ2-3, with 7 bases lining up with TRBD2. The V and J ends lost 10 bases and 0 bases, in that order; junction bases with no gene match: 16. The CDR3 has 17 residues. CDR3 sequence (DNA): TGTGCCACCACGTCCGCCCTTAGCGGGTTTAGCACAGATACGCAGTATTTT. Its translation: CATTSALSGFSTDTQYF.

Concerning this clonotype: This may come from a read error, since a much larger clone is one base off. The chain recombines TRBV7-9 with TRBJ1-2; 9 nucleotides agree with TRBD1. The length of the CDR3 is 15 residues. Germline CDR1 reads SEHNR; CDR2 reads FQNEAQ (reference sequence). Germline trimming cut 1 base from V and 10 bases from J; bases unmatched to any gene: 10. Here the CDR3 DNA reads TGTGCCAGCAGCTTAGAGGGACAGGGTATATCGTTCTACACCTTC. Protein product: CASSLEGQGISFYTF.

This clonotype occurred many times. V gene TRBV7-9 combines with J gene TRBJ1-1, with TRBD1 identical over 7 bases. Germline CDR1 is SEHNR and CDR2 is FQNEAQ (reference sequence). The V gene end was trimmed by 5 bases and the J gene end by 3 bases; junction bases not matched to a gene: 18. The CDR3 length is 18 residues. CDR3 DNA: TGTGCCAGCAGCCCGAGGACAGGTCCCTTCTTAGAGGACACTGAAGCTTTCTTT. Amino acids: CASSPRTGPFLEDTEAFF. The variable domain in full, with the rest retrieved from reference TRBV7-9 and TRBJ1-1, is DTGVSQNPRHKITKRGQNVTFRCDPISEHNRLYWYRQTLGQGPEFLTYFQNEAQLEKSRLLSDRFSAERPKGSFSTLEIQRTEQGDSAMYLCASSPRTGPFLEDTEAFFGQGTRLTVV.

This clonotype came up many times. This chain joins TRBV30 and TRBJ2-7; TRBD2 agrees at 11 bases. The trim removed 3 bases at V and 2 bases at J, leaving 6 bases unmatched. CDR1 and CDR2 (germline): GTSNPN, SVGIG (reference sequence). The CDR3 extends over 15 amino acids. CDR3 DNA sequence: TGTGCCTGGAGCCACATAGCGGGAGGGACCTACGAGCAGTACTTC. Residues: CAWSHIAGGTYEQYF.

As for this clonotype: A much more abundant neighbour one base away suggests this may be a read error. The V call is TRBV20-1, the J call TRBJ2-3; no clear D. The CDR3 runs 14 residues. The germline V gene encodes CDR1 DFQATT and CDR2 SNEGSKA (reference sequence). V was clipped by 6 bases and J by 5 bases, with 18 bases between them. The CDR3 region is CSAPYLGPVDTQYF. The CDR3 DNA reads TGCAGTGCCCCATACTTGGGCCCCGTAGATACGCAGTATTTT.

CDR3 protein: CASSQDMGKYTEAFF. In DNA, the CDR3 is TGCGCCAGCAGCCAAGACATGGGAAAGTACACTGAAGCTTTCTTT. The J gene is TRBJ1-1, the V gene TRBV4-3; D is undetermined. This CDR3 is built from 15 residues. Germline lookup yields CDR1 LGHNA and CDR2 YSLEER. The germline V and J ends were trimmed by 0 bases and 3 bases, with 11 bases remaining between them.

This clonotype was found many times. The chain recombines TRBV7-2 with TRBJ1-5; D ambiguous. CDR1 is SGHTA and CDR2 is FQGNSA in the germline V gene. The V end was cut by 3 bases, the J end by 6 bases, with 9 bases between. The CDR3 has 13 amino acids. The CDR3 region is CASSFIAGQPQHF. In DNA, the CDR3 is TGTGCCAGCAGCTTCATCGCAGGTCAGCCCCAGCATTTT.

As to this clonotype: This may stem from a read error, because a much larger clone lies one nucleotide away. The final CDR3 position lacks the conserved phenylalanine or tryptophan, pointing to a likely read error. V gene TRBV2 combines with J gene TRBJ1-5; D gene unclear. V lost 8 bases to trimming and J lost 0 bases, with 8 bases between them. CDR3 size: 13 residues. Germline lookup yields CDR1 SNHLY and CDR2 FYNNEI. In DNA form, the CDR3 reads TGTGCCAGCCTGCCGCCTAGCAATCAGCCCCAGCATTCT. Its protein is CASLPPSNQPQHS.

This clonotype was seen repeatedly, ten times or more. This chain links TRBV4-3 with TRBJ2-1, with TRBD2 matching over 8 bases. The V gene's germline CDR1 is LGHNA and CDR2 YSLEER. V lost 0 bases to trimming and J lost 4 bases; unmatched junction nucleotides: 8. The CDR3 has 17 residues. The CDR3 is CASSQDAGGGFYNEQFF. Here the CDR3 DNA reads TGCGCCAGCAGCCAAGATGCGGGGGGCGGATTTTACAATGAGCAGTTCTTC.

This clonotype was observed at least ten times. This rearrangement joins TRBV6-1 to TRBJ1-5; D uncertain. This CDR3 region has 13 residues. V lost 1 base, J lost 6 bases, and 7 bases lay in between. The V gene's germline CDR1 is MNHNS and CDR2 SASEGT. The CDR3 DNA is TGTGCCAGCAGTGAAGTGGGAATTCAGCCCCAGCATTTT. Translated: CASSEVGIQPQHF.

This clonotype was observed many times. V and J are TRBV29-1 and TRBJ1-3; D ambiguous. The V end lost 7 bases, the J end lost 0 bases, and 10 bases lay between the germline ends. The CDR3 sequence is 13 residues long. CDR1 is SQVTM, CDR2 ANQGSEA, per germline. Here the CDR3 reads CSARTDSGNTIYF. The CDR3 nucleotides are TGCAGCGCACGGACGGACTCTGGAAACACCATATATTTT.